This T cell receptor beta chain was obtained from a study of vaccination and CD4 T cells after COVID-19. Across the study: Recovered patients in the cohort numbered six men and four women, two of them Hispanic. Post-COVID draws came a median roughly 97 days after diagnosis (range 35 to 161).

From germline, CDR1 is LGHNA and CDR2 YSLEER. This CDR3 has 16 amino acids. Losses at the gene ends were 4 bases for V and 6 bases for J; bases not matched to a gene: 11. The Oncomine TCR Beta short-read assay was applied to DNA of cultured CD4+ T cells. CD4+ T cells were cultured, and genomic DNA was extracted from them. TCRdb itself ran the PCR reads through MiXCR, one entry per CDR3 protein. Of 12,000 or so distinct CDR3 sequences in the sample, about 40% were seen once. Remarks on this clonotype: Its target is unknown.

The treatment denotes: roughly 10-day PBMC culture with coronavirus spike peptide pools or control peptides (ViraFEST assay). Collection of the unexposed donor's CD4+ T cells took place before the COVID-19 pandemic (2011-2018). The ViraFEST method relied on peptide pools to expand antigen-specific T cells, followed by TCR sequencing. Fresh IL-2 medium was used to replace half of the medium on days 3 and 7. The chain joins TRBV4-3 to TRBJ2-3; 9 bases line up with TRBD2. This clonotype originated in a human donor in good health. The specimen was CD4+ T cells from blood, cultured in vitro. Here the CDR3 reads CASSLQGGLAGDTQYF. Written as DNA, the CDR3 is TGCGCCAGCAGCCTCCAGGGGGGACTAGCAGGGGATACGCAGTATTTT.